Following are 20 T cell receptor beta chains from one sample sequenced in a study of blood T cell repertoires in COVID-19 (dated by TCRdb to about 2020). The library relied on the immunoSEQ multiplex PCR assay. Drawn from immuneACCESS, this table holds only the in-frame rearrangements with V and J called that TCRdb kept. Clones are partly lost; checked studies trace under half to an unresolved V gene and leave the rest unexplained. In this sample the table shows about 230,000 clones, roughly 85% of which occur a single time. Of the sample, 2.6% is held by the ten largest clones. The material sequenced was peripheral blood. The receptors shown here come from a woman between 65 and 79 years old with active or convalescent COVID-19.

The chain uses TRBV5-5 and TRBJ1-5; unclear D gene. The V end lost 1 base, the J end lost 6 bases, and 14 bases lay between the germline ends. The CDR3 consists of 15 residues. CDR1 and CDR2 from the germline V gene are SGHKS and YYEKEE (reference sequence). CDR3 nucleotide sequence: TGTGCCAGCAGCTTGAGGCAGGTTGTTTCTCAGCCCCAGCATTTT. This codes for CASSLRQVVSQPQHF.

The genes are TRBV5-4 and TRBJ2-5, with 8 bases fitting TRBD2. Germline-derived CDR1 and CDR2 are SGHNT and YYREEE (reference sequence). J lost 3 bases, V lost 4 bases, and 11 bases had no gene match. The CDR3 length is 16 residues. The CDR3 reads CASSPRLAGSEETQYF. CDR3 nucleotides: TGTGCCAGCAGCCCGCGGTTAGCGGGAAGCGAAGAGACCCAGTACTTC.

V usage is TRBV5-4 and J usage is TRBJ2-5; the D gene is possibly TRBD2 (6 bases). This CDR3 comprises 14 residues. CDR1 is SGHNT and CDR2 is YYREEE in the germline V gene (reference sequence). Between the trimmed V and J ends, which lost 0 bases and 4 bases, there was a span of 10 bases. The DNA of the CDR3 is TGTGCCAGCAGCTTGGATGCGGGGAGAGAGACCCAGTACTTC. It yields the protein CASSLDAGRETQYF.

This clone has more than one count but fewer than ten. The J gene is TRBJ2-7, the V gene TRBV19; 9 bases are shared with TRBD1. The trim removed 5 bases at V and 6 bases at J, leaving 8 bases unmatched. The length of the CDR3 is 14 residues. Per germline, CDR1 LNHDA and CDR2 SQIVND (reference sequence). CDR3 amino acids: CASSQGQGSGEQYF. The CDR3 DNA is TGTGCCAGTAGTCAGGGACAGGGATCGGGCGAGCAGTACTTC.

The gene calls are TRBV7-9 and TRBJ2-4; the D gene is possibly TRBD2 (7 bases). CDR1 and CDR2 from the germline V gene are SEHNR and FQNEAQ (reference sequence). Between the trimmed V and J ends, which lost 4 bases and 6 bases, there was a span of 19 bases. The CDR3 has 16 residues. The CDR3 loop reads CASSSTGGSRGNIQYF. In nucleotides, the CDR3 is TGTGCCAGCAGCTCCACGGGGGGCTCCAGGGGAAACATTCAGTACTTC.

V and J are TRBV24-1 and TRBJ1-3; D gene unclear. Trimming stripped 3 bases from V and 8 bases from J, with 10 bases between. The CDR3 covers 13 residues. Germline V gene lookup returns CDR1 KGHDR and CDR2 SFDVKD. The CDR3 DNA reads TGTGCCACCAGTGATGCGGGTTTGGACACCATATATTTT. This gives the protein CATSDAGLDTIYF.

The J gene is TRBJ1-4, the V gene TRBV2; 10 positions agree with TRBD1. J gave up 10 bases and V 6 bases, and 8 bases lay outside the gene matches. Germline loops: CDR1 SNHLY, CDR2 FYNNEI. This CDR3 is built from 14 residues. CDR3 DNA: TGTGCCAGCAGGCCTTCGACAGGGGGCGGAAAACTGTTTTTT. This sequence encodes CASRPSTGGGKLFF.

The CDR3 nucleotides are TGTGCCAGCAGTGACTCGGCGGAGCGGGACCACTACGAGCAGTACTTC. Translating it yields CASSDSAERDHYEQYF. The genes are TRBV6-4 and TRBJ2-7; 7 positions match TRBD2. Per germline, CDR1 MRHNA and CDR2 SNTAGT. V dropped 0 bases and J dropped 3; count of bases not matched to a gene: 8. The CDR3 sequence is 16 residues long.

The chain employs TRBV10-3 and TRBJ2-1, with 12 bases matching TRBD2. CDR1 is ENHRY, CDR2 SYGVKD, per germline. V lost 3 bases and J lost 8; bases outside the gene matches: 5. The CDR3 sequence is 15 residues long. The CDR3 here is CAISEGTSGWDEQFF. The CDR3 coding sequence is TGTGCCATCAGTGAAGGGACTAGCGGGTGGGATGAGCAGTTCTTC.

V is TRBV9 and J is TRBJ2-2; TRBD1 might be the D (5 bases). CDR1 SGDLS and CDR2 YYNGEE come from the germline V gene. This CDR3 is 13 amino acids long. V lost 4 bases, J lost 3 bases, and 7 bases lay in between. Here the CDR3 reads CASSRQHTGELFF. CDR3 sequence (DNA): TGTGCCAGCAGCAGACAGCACACCGGGGAGCTGTTTTTT.

The chain has TRBV28 and TRBJ1-1, with TRBD1 identical over 12 bases. There are 16 residues in the CDR3. The J segment lost 5 bases and the V segment lost 6 bases, leaving 10 bases of the junction unmatched. Germline CDR1 and CDR2: MDHEN and SYDVKM. CDR3 nucleotide sequence: TGTGCCAGCAGGGGGACAGGGGGCTTAGTAGGGACTGAAGCTTTCTTT. It codes for CASRGTGGLVGTEAFF.

V is TRBV7-8 and J is TRBJ1-2; TRBD1 agrees at 7 bases. V shed 5 bases, J shed 0 bases, and the junction held 9 bases outside the gene matches. Looked up from germline, CDR1 is SGHVS and CDR2 is FQNEAQ. The CDR3 covers 16 residues. The CDR3 DNA reads as TGTGCCAGCAGCCGAGAAGGGACAGCCACTAACTATGGCTACACCTTC. This encodes CASSREGTATNYGYTF. The variable domain in full, with the rest retrieved from reference TRBV7-8 and TRBJ1-2, is GAGVSQSPRYKVAKRGQDVALRCDPISGHVSLFWYQQALGQGPEFLTYFQNEAQLDKSGLPSDRFFAERPEGSVSTLKIQRTQQEDSAVYLCASSREGTATNYGYTFGSGTRLTVV.

This clone was observed once. This sequence joins TRBV2 and TRBJ1-2; D remains unclear. The germline gives CDR1 SNHLY, CDR2 FYNNEI. The CDR3 length is 11 residues. Trimming cost V 8 bases and J 6 bases, with 10 bases left between them. The CDR3, as DNA: TGTGCCAGCCCTGGGGAGGATGGCTACACCTTC. This codes for CASPGEDGYTF.

The V gene is TRBV19, the J gene TRBJ2-3; tentatively, D is TRBD2 (6 bases). V was shortened by 6 bases and J by 0 bases, with 13 bases between the two germline ends. CDR1 and CDR2 (germline): LNHDA, SQIVND (reference sequence). The CDR3 is made up of 15 amino acids. CDR3 amino acids: CASREAGRSTDTQYF. The CDR3 bases are TGTGCCAGTAGGGAAGCGGGCCGCAGCACAGATACGCAGTATTTT.

The chain links TRBV6-5 to TRBJ1-6; a weak D match, TRBD1 (5 bases). Germline assignment: CDR1 MNHEY and CDR2 SVGAGI. V shed 2 bases and J shed 5 bases, with 7 bases lying between them. The CDR3 covers 14 residues. CDR3 residues: CASSYGAHNSPLHF. CDR3 bases: TGTGCCAGCAGTTACGGGGCACATAATTCACCCCTCCACTTT.

This chain connects TRBV6-6 to TRBJ2-5, with TRBD1 matching over 8 bases. CDR1 and CDR2 from the germline V gene are MNHNY and SVGAGI (reference sequence). Trimming cost V 5 bases and J 5 bases; bases outside gene matches: 4. This CDR3 comprises 13 residues. The DNA for the CDR3 is TGTGCCAGCAGTGACAGGGGCGGCGAGACCCAGTACTTC. This gives the protein CASSDRGGETQYF.

The chain employs TRBV29-1 and TRBJ2-3; 7 bases align to TRBD2. The germline CDR1 and CDR2 sequences are SQVTM and ANQGSEA. V shed 4 bases, J shed 5 bases, and the junction held 6 bases outside the gene matches. The CDR3 sequence is 13 residues long. As DNA, the CDR3 is TGCAGCGTTGGCCCCCGGGGGGTAGATACGCAGTATTTT. Protein: CSVGPRGVDTQYF.

This clone has only one observation. The genes are TRBV21-1 and TRBJ2-7; the D segment call TRBD1 is taken from the table without a DNA check. TRBV21-1 is listed as a pseudogene. This CDR3 has 16 residues. This CDR3 reads CASNPPGQGPSGEQYF. In DNA form, the CDR3 reads TGTGCCAGCAACCCGCCGGGACAAGGCCCCTCAGGAGAGCAGTACTTC.

This chain links TRBV24-1 with TRBJ2-6; 11 bases are a match to TRBD2. CDR1 KGHDR and CDR2 SFDVKD come from the germline V gene. V shed 9 bases, J shed 6 bases, and the junction held 3 bases outside the gene matches. The CDR3 runs to 14 residues. CDR3 coding DNA: TGTGCCACCGGGACTAGCGGTCCGGCCAACGTCCTGACTTTC. The encoded protein is CATGTSGPANVLTF.

The chain has TRBV30 and TRBJ1-2; 10 positions match TRBD1. Germline-derived CDR1 and CDR2 are GTSNPN and SVGIG (reference sequence). The CDR3 covers 12 residues. With 6 bases clipped from V and 6 bases from J, the junction kept 4 bases outside the gene matches. CDR3 in DNA: TGTGCCTGTTCGACAGGGGGCGATGGCTACACCTTC. Protein: CACSTGGDGYTF. The variable domain in full, with the rest retrieved from reference TRBV30 and TRBJ1-2, is SQTIHQWPATLVQPVGSPLSLECTVEGTSNPNLYWYRQAAGRGLQLLFYSVGIGQISSEVPQNLSASRPQDRQFILSSKKLLLSDSGFYLCACSTGGDGYTFGSGTRLTVV.